The T cell receptor beta chain described here comes from a study of shared clonotypes between healthy human individuals. The study, taken as a whole, reports: Naive subsets generally exceeded memory subsets in estimated richness. Clonotype sharing among donors was expected to depend on sequencing depth.

None of the donors, who were healthy HIV-negative adults, had recently had acute infections or vaccinations. A CD45RA-negative memory subset and a CD45RA+ naive subset were separated from the CD4+ cells. TCRdb keeps only in-frame clones here, not all; method: immunoSEQ multiplex PCR. The sample lists over a million clones, around 98.5% occurring once. Worth noting for this clone: The antigen is undetermined.

The ends were cut back, 4 bases at V and 5 bases at J, with 18 bases in the middle. In germline, CDR1 is SQVTM, CDR2 ANQGSEA. This CDR3 is built from 15 residues. This TCR was sampled from a man aged 25 to 40 in good health. The specimen sequenced was naive CD4+ T cells sorted from blood. Subset specified: CD45RA+ positively selected. The rearrangement links TRBV29-1 to TRBJ2-1, with no clear D. CDR3 sequence: CSVGLIIKANNEQFF. The DNA for the CDR3 is TGCAGCGTTGGCTTAATAATAAAGGCTAACAATGAGCAGTTCTTC.